This paragraph covers one TCR beta chain sequence. The antigen remains unidentified. The assay was immunoSEQ multiplex PCR, and TCRdb's table has in-frame clones only and misses some. The table shows 25,000 to 35,000 clones, with approximately 72% occurring only once. Expansion of antigen-specific CD4+ T cells with viral peptide pools was carried out by the ViraFEST assay before sequencing. The culture ran for 10 days before CD4+ T cells were isolated. None of the vaccinated had previously contracted SARS-CoV-2, and their nucleocapsid antibodies tested negative. In the cultures, half the medium was exchanged for IL-2 medium on days 3 and 7. The CDR3 covers 16 residues. From germline, CDR1 is MNHEY and CDR2 SVGEGT. The V end was cut by 5 bases, the J end by 0 bases, with 11 bases between. These data are taken from a study of vaccination effects on CD4 cells after COVID-19. In the study overall: As their vaccination, participants received two doses of either BNT162b2 or mRNA-1273.

The rearrangement joins TRBV6-2 or TRBV6-3 to TRBJ1-6; D perhaps matches TRBD1 (6 bases). The source is a human donor who received a COVID-19 vaccine. The sequences come from CD4+ T cells from PBMCs cultured with SARS-CoV-2 spike peptides, collected before COVID-19 vaccination. The CDR3 protein is CASSRTGSSYNSPLHF. DNA for the CDR3: TGTGCCAGCAGTCGAACAGGGAGCTCCTATAATTCACCCCTCCACTTT.